This T cell receptor (beta chain) was retrieved from a study of blood T cell repertoires in COVID-19. Across the whole study: The origin of the acute and convalescent COVID-19 samples was the United States, Italy and Spain. PBMCs, B-cell-depleted T cells, or T cells provided the cDNA or gDNA that made up the material.

The junction had 4 bases not matched to a gene; V was cut back by 5 bases and J by 6 bases. This CDR3 spans 13 amino acids. The germline gives CDR1 MNHEY, CDR2 SMNVEV (reference sequence). In the authors' methods: Amplification of reference gene primers was used by the study to estimate nucleated cell counts. This table comes from immunoSEQ multiplex PCR, and its TCRdb copy is limited to in-frame clones, with some not included. V and J calls and clone size are those listed in that table; D and trimming were worked out from the DNA. This repertoire shows about 140,000 clones, 60% to 85% found once; its top ten account for 16%.

This TCR was recovered from a man aged 45-65 years with acute or convalescent COVID-19. The material sequenced was peripheral blood. V and J are TRBV27 and TRBJ2-1; 7 bases agree with TRBD2. Here the CDR3 reads CASSLWGGNEQFF. The DNA for the CDR3 is TGTGCCAGCAGTCTTTGGGGGGGCAATGAGCAGTTCTTC.